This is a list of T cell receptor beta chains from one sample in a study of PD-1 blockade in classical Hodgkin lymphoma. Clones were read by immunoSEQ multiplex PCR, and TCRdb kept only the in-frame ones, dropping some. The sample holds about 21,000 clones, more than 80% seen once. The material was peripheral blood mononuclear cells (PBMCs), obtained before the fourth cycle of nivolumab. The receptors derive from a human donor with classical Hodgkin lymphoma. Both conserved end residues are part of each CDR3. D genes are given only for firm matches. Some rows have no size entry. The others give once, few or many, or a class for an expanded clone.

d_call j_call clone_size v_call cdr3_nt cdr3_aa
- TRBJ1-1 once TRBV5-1 TGCGCCAGCAGCTGGAACACTGAAGCTTTCTTT CASSWNTEAFF
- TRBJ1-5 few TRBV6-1 TGTGCCGCAGCCCAGAGGGGGGGCAATCAGCCCCAGCATTTT CAAAQRGGNQPQHF
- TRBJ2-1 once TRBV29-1 TGCAGCGTTGACCTATACAATGAGCAGTTCTTC CSVDLYNEQFF
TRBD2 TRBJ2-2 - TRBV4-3 TGCGCCAGCAGCCAAGGAAGCGGGGGACTAGCGGGTACCGGGGAGCTGTTTTTT CASSQGSGGLAGTGELFF
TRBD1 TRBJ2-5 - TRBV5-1 TGCGCCAGCAGCTCTGGGTGGACAGGGGAGACCCAGTACTTC CASSSGWTGETQYF
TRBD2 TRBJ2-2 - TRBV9 TGTGCCAGCAGCGTAGACCCTAGCGGGAGGGTCGGGGAGCTGTTTTTT CASSVDPSGRVGELFF
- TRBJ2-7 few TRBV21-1 TGTGCCAGCAGCAAAGAGCGGGGATCCTACGAGCAGTACTTC CASSKERGSYEQYF
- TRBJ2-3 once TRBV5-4 TGTGCCAGCAGCTTAGAAGCGACAGATACGCAGTATTTT CASSLEATDTQYF
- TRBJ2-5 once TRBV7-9 TGTGCCAGCAGCGACTTCGTCTCAGGGTCCTCAGAGACCCAGTACTTC CASSDFVSGSSETQYF
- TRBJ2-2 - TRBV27 TGTGCCAGCTCTTGGGACCTGGACGGCGGGGAGCTGTTTTTT CASSWDLDGGELFF
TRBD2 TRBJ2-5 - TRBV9 TGTGCCAGCAGCGTAAATAGCGGGGGCACCCAAGAGACCCAGTACTTC CASSVNSGGTQETQYF
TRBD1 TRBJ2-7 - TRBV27 TGTGCCAGCCAACAGGGGGCCACTACGCGCGAGTACTTC CASQQGATTREYF
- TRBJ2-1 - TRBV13 TGTGCCAGCAGCTTAGGCTGGGGCAATGAGCAGTTCTTC CASSLGWGNEQFF
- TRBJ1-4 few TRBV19 TGTGCCAGTAGTGAGCGGGGGCCCCCTGCAACTAATGAAAAACTGTTTTTT CASSERGPPATNEKLFF
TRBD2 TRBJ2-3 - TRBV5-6 TGTGCCAGCAGCTTGACTAGCGGGGACACAGATACGCAGTATTTT CASSLTSGDTDTQYF
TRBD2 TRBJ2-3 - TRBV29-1 TGCAGCGTTGCGGGGGGGCCGGGAGGCACAGATACGCAGTATTTT CSVAGGPGGTDTQYF
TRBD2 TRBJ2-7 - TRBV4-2 TGTGCCAGCAGCCAAGGGGGACTAGCGGGGTCCTACGAGCAGTACTTC CASSQGGLAGSYEQYF
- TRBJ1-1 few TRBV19 TGTGCCAGTAGTATCGTGGGCGGGGTGAACACTGAAGCTTTCTTT CASSIVGGVNTEAFF
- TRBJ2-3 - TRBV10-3 TGTGCCATCAGGGGCACCAGGGATACAGATACGCAGTATTTT CAIRGTRDTDTQYF
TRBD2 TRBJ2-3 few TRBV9 TGTGCCAGCAGCACCCAAGCGGGATCTAGCACAGATACGCAGTATTTT CASSTQAGSSTDTQYF
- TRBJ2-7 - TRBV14 TGTGCCAGCAGCCAAGGGACCTACGAGCAGTACTTC CASSQGTYEQYF
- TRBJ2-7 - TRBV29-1 TGCAGCGTTGAAAAGAGGGAGTCCTACGAGCAGTACTTC CSVEKRESYEQYF
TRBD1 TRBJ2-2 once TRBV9 TGTGCCAGCAGCGTAGAGGGACAGGGGTGGGCGAACACCGGGGAGCTGTTTTTT CASSVEGQGWANTGELFF
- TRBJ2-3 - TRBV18 TGTGCCAGCTCACCGGGAAGCACAGATACGCAGTATTTT CASSPGSTDTQYF
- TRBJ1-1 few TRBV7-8 TGTGCCAGCAGCTTAGCATCAGGGAACACTGAAGCTTTCTTT CASSLASGNTEAFF
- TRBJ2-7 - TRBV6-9 TGTGCCAGCAGTTCGTGGGGAACCTACGAGCAGTACTTC CASSSWGTYEQYF
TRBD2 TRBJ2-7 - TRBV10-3 TGTGCCATCAGTCGAGCGGGGCCCTACGAGCAGTACTTC CAISRAGPYEQYF
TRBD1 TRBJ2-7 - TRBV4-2 TGTGCCAGCAGCCATACCAGGGGACAGTACGAGCAGTACTTC CASSHTRGQYEQYF
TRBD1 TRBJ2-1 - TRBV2 TGTGCCAGCAACCCGGACAGGGGAGATGAGCAGTTCTTC CASNPDRGDEQFF
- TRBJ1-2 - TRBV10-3 TGTGCCATCAGTGAGGGCCAGGGGATGGGTGGCTACACCTTC CAISEGQGMGGYTF
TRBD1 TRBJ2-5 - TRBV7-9 TGTGCCAGCAGCTCCGGGACAGCCCCTGGGGAGACCCAGTACTTC CASSSGTAPGETQYF
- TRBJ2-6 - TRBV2 TGTGCCAGCAGTGAAGAGTGGTACTCTGGGGCCAACGTCCTGACTTTC CASSEEWYSGANVLTF
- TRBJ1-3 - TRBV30 TGTGCCTGGATGGTGAGCTCTGGAAACACCATATATTTT CAWMVSSGNTIYF
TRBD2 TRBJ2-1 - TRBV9 TGTGCCAGCAGCCCCTTCCAGGGACTAGTTGACAATGAGCAGTTCTTC CASSPFQGLVDNEQFF
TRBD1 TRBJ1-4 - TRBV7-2 TGTGCCAGCAGCTTGACAGGGAATGAAAAACTGTTTTTT CASSLTGNEKLFF
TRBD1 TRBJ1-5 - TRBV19 TGTGCCAGTAGTACGACAGGGCTGGGCAATCAGCCCCAGCATTTT CASSTTGLGNQPQHF
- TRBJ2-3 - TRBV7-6 TGTGCCAGCAGCTTAGGTGTTAGGGGAGATACGCAGTATTTT CASSLGVRGDTQYF
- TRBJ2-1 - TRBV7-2 TGTGCCAGCAACCGGGACACCTCCTACAATGAGCAGTTCTTC CASNRDTSYNEQFF
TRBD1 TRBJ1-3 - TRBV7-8 TGTGCCAGCAGCTTGGACAGGGGGCAGGGAAACACCATATATTTT CASSLDRGQGNTIYF
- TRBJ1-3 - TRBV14 TGTGCCAGCAGCCACGGAAAGTTTTCTGGAAACACCATATATTTT CASSHGKFSGNTIYF
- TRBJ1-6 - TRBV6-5 TGTGCCAGCAGTTACCGGGGTTATTCACCCCTCCACTTT CASSYRGYSPLHF
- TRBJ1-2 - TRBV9 TGTGCCAGCAGCGTAGCTTTACGGAACTATGGCTACACCTTC CASSVALRNYGYTF
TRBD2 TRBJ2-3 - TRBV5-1 TGCGCCAGCAGCGCGGGGGGCCGCACAGATACGCAGTATTTT CASSAGGRTDTQYF
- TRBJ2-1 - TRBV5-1 TGCGCCAGCAGCTTGGGCGGGATAGACAATGAGCAGTTCTTC CASSLGGIDNEQFF
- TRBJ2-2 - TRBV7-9 TGTGCCAGCAGCTTAAAAGTTAGTTGGGGGCGTGACACCGGGGAGCTGTTTTTT CASSLKVSWGRDTGELFF
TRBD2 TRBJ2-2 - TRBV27 TGTGCCAGCAGTCCGGGACTAGCGGGGACCGGGGAGCTGTTTTTT CASSPGLAGTGELFF
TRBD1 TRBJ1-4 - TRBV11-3 TGTGCCAGCAGCTTGACAGGGAATGAAAAACTGTTTTTT CASSLTGNEKLFF
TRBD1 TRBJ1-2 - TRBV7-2 TGTGCCAGCAGCGTCGGGACAGGGGGGGCCTACACCTTC CASSVGTGGAYTF
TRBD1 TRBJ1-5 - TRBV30 TGTGCCTGGAATACAGGGGAGGGTCAGCCCCAGCATTTT CAWNTGEGQPQHF
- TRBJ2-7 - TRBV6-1 TGTGCCAGCAGTGTTCGGGGCGGGACACTGGTCGACGAGCAGTACTTC CASSVRGGTLVDEQYF
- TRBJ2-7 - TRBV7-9 TGTGCCAGCAGCCATACGTCGGGACAAACATACGAGCAGTACTTC CASSHTSGQTYEQYF
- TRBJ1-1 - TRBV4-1 TGCGCCAGCAGCCAAGTGGAGGGTGACTTACCTGAAGCTTTCTTT CASSQVEGDLPEAFF
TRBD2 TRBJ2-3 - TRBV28 TGTGCCAGCACGGGAGCGGGGGGAACAGATACGCAGTATTTT CASTGAGGTDTQYF
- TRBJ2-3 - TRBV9 TGTGCCAGCAGCGTATTGGGAGAGAGGACAGATACGCAGTATTTT CASSVLGERTDTQYF